The 6 T cell receptor beta chains in this list originate from one sample, sequenced in a study of response to subunit inactivated influenza vaccine. Each CDR3 protein gets one entry after TCRdb re-called the RT-PCR reads with MiXCR. The sample shows hundreds of thousands of distinct CDR3 sequences, approximately 11% of them seen only once. The same specimen was also included in a second study, on T cells expressing NK-cell markers. That paper states: cDNA encoding TCR beta was synthesized via 5'RACE template switching incorporating UMIs.

Specimen: PBMCs from blood, collected on the day of vaccination. Receptors were obtained from a middle-aged man who received an inactivated influenza vaccine.

The V call is TRBV5-1, the J call TRBJ2-1; 8 nucleotides align to TRBD2. Germline CDR1 and CDR2: SGHRS and YFSETQ. V lost 4 bases to trimming and J lost 1 base; unmatched junction nucleotides: 7. This CDR3 has 16 amino acids. CDR3 coding DNA: TGCGCCAGCAGCGGGAATAGCGGGGCGTCCTACAATGAGCAGTTCTTC. The encoded protein is CASSGNSGASYNEQFF.

This clonotype was observed a few times. The V call is TRBV20-1, the J call TRBJ2-5; D is unclear. V dropped 2 bases and J dropped 3 bases, with 16 bases sitting between them. The CDR3 consists of 15 residues. CDR1 is DFQATT and CDR2 is SNEGSKA in the germline V gene (reference sequence). The CDR3 coding sequence is TGCAGTGCTAGACCCCGGATCGCGGCCAAAGAGACCCAGTACTTC. It is translated as CSARPRIAAKETQYF.

This clonotype was detected ten times or more. The V gene is TRBV18, the J gene TRBJ2-5; D unresolved. Germline-derived CDR1 and CDR2 are KGHSH and LQKENI. Deletions cut 2 bases from V and 3 bases from J, with 4 bases between. The CDR3 covers 12 residues. The chain's CDR3 is CASSPFKETQYF. In DNA form, the CDR3 reads TGTGCCAGCTCACCATTCAAAGAGACCCAGTACTTC. Variable domain in full (rest from reference TRBV18 and TRBJ2-5): NAGVMQNPRHLVRRRGQEARLRCSPMKGHSHVYWYRQLPEEGLKFMVYLQKENIIDESGMPKERFSAEFPKEGPSILRIQQVVRGDSAAYFCASSPFKETQYFGPGTRLLVL.

This chain connects TRBV4-1 to TRBJ1-1; the D gene is possibly TRBD1 (6 bases). V lost 0 bases and J lost 5, with 13 bases in between. The CDR3 runs 15 residues. The germline CDR1 and CDR2 sequences are MGHRA and YSYEKL. The CDR3 nucleotides read TGCGCCAGCAGCCAAGAGAGGGGGGTGAGGACTGAAGCTTTCTTT. It codes for CASSQERGVRTEAFF.

This clonotype has a handful of counts. The genes are TRBV7-8 and TRBJ2-3, with 8 bases aligning to TRBD1. The CDR3 spans 14 residues. Looked up from germline, CDR1 is SGHVS and CDR2 is FQNEAQ. V shed 7 bases and J 4 bases; nucleotides not matched to a gene: 7. In DNA, the CDR3 is TGTGCCAGCACCTGGGACAGGCGCGCAGATACGCAGTATTTT. This codes for CASTWDRRADTQYF.

This clonotype has more than one count but fewer than ten. The chain recombines TRBV12-3 or TRBV12-4 with TRBJ2-2; D is undetermined. The ends were cut back, 6 bases at V and 3 bases at J, with 11 bases in the middle. This CDR3 has 14 amino acids. CDR3 sequence: CASRLESHTGELFF. CDR3 nucleotides: TGTGCCAGCAGGCTAGAAAGCCACACCGGGGAGCTGTTTTTT.